Listed here are 14 T cell receptor beta chains from one sample, sequenced in a study of blood T cell repertoires in COVID-19. The repertoire was sequenced with immunoSEQ multiplex PCR; TCRdb's copy has only in-frame clones and lacks some. In the table there are 200,000 to 250,000 clones, around four fifths of which are singletons. The sequenced material came from peripheral blood. These receptors came from a man between 25 and 39 years old with active or convalescent COVID-19.

The CDR3 bases are TGTGCCAGCATACCCCCCCCCGGAGACGTAGCTTTCTTT. Its protein product is CASIPPPGDVAFF. The V and J genes are TRBV28 and TRBJ1-1; D gene uncertain. Trimming took 7 bases from V and 10 from J, leaving 19 bases between them. From germline, CDR1 is MDHEN and CDR2 SYDVKM. This CDR3 has 13 residues. The entire variable domain, with the rest obtained from reference TRBV28 and TRBJ1-1, is as follows: DVKVTQSSRYLVKRTGEKVFLECVQDMDHENMFWYRQDPGLGLRLIYFSYDVKMKEKGDIPEGYSVSREKKERFSLILESASTNQTSMYLCASIPPPGDVAFFGQGTRLTVV.

The chain couples TRBV19 to TRBJ1-2; D not resolved. CDR1 LNHDA and CDR2 SQIVND come from the germline V gene (reference sequence). This CDR3 has 12 residues. V shed 3 bases and J shed 4 bases, with 6 bases lying between them. The CDR3 nucleotides read TGTGCCAGTAGTATTGAGTTCTATGGCTACACCTTC. Its translation: CASSIEFYGYTF.

This clone has a single count. The chain links TRBV5-1 to TRBJ1-1; D possibly corresponds to TRBD1 (6 bases). The CDR3 extends over 15 amino acids. Germline CDR1 is SGHRS and CDR2 is YFSETQ. The V and J ends lost 4 bases and 1 base respectively, with 14 bases between them. CDR3 sequence (DNA): TGCGCCAGCAGCACAGACAGGTTAGGGAACACTGAAGCTTTCTTT. Amino acids: CASSTDRLGNTEAFF.

This chain links TRBV5-1 with TRBJ2-1; 8 bases line up with TRBD2. Germline V gene sequence: CDR1 SGHRS, CDR2 YFSETQ. V dropped 4 bases and J dropped 14; count of bases not matched to a gene: 17. There are 15 residues in the CDR3. CDR3 sequence (DNA): TGCGCCAGCAGCGAAAACGGGGGGGCCCAATTCGAGGAGTTCTTC. Translating it yields CASSENGGAQFEEFF. Full variable domain (missing parts from reference TRBV5-1 and TRBJ2-1): KAGVTQTPRYLIKTRGQQVTLSCSPISGHRSVSWYQQTPGQGLQFLFEYFSETQRNKGNFPGRFSGRQFSNSRSEMNVSTLELGDSALYLCASSENGGAQFEEFFGPGTRLTVL.

This clone came up once. The V gene is TRBV24-1, the J gene TRBJ1-6; D remains unclear. The V end was cut by 2 bases, the J end by 9 bases, with 10 bases between. CDR3 length: 14 amino acids. Germline CDR1 and CDR2: KGHDR and SFDVKD. Here the CDR3 DNA reads TGTGCCACCAGTGATTCCGGGAAAGGTTCACCCCTCCACTTT. Amino acids: CATSDSGKGSPLHF.

Regarding this clone: This specimen includes other DNA sequences encoding the same CDR3. The chain has TRBV4-3 and TRBJ1-3; D is ambiguous. Per germline, CDR1 LGHNA and CDR2 YSLEER. The CDR3 consists of 16 residues. V was trimmed by 0 bases and J by 0 bases, leaving 9 bases between them. The CDR3 sequence: CASSQDWRSSGNTIYF. CDR3 nucleotide sequence: TGCGCCAGCAGCCAAGATTGGAGATCCTCTGGAAACACCATATATTTT.

The V and J genes are TRBV7-3 and TRBJ2-1, with 8 bases matching TRBD2. CDR1 is SGHTA, CDR2 FQGTGA, per germline. V shed 5 bases and J 10 bases; nucleotides not matched to a gene: 4. The CDR3 has 12 amino acids. DNA for the CDR3: TGTGCCAGCAGCCCAACGGGGGGGGAGCAGTTCTTC. Translation gives CASSPTGGEQFF.

The chain joins TRBV7-6 to TRBJ2-1; TRBD2 might be the D (7 bases). Per the germline V gene, CDR1 is SGHVS and CDR2 is FNYEAQ. The ends were cut back, 2 bases at V and 7 bases at J, with 21 bases in the middle. The CDR3 covers 17 residues. The CDR3 here is CASSLTGAGVARNEQFF. CDR3 coding DNA: TGTGCCAGCAGCTTAACGGGGGCGGGAGTTGCCCGAAATGAGCAGTTCTTC.

The V and J genes are TRBV7-2 and TRBJ2-7; D is perhaps TRBD2 (7 bases). Germline V gene sequence: CDR1 SGHTA, CDR2 FQGNSA. V was shortened by 1 base and J by 3 bases, with 13 bases between the two germline ends. The length of the CDR3 is 15 residues. CDR3 amino acids: CASSLGAGALYEQYF. CDR3 coding DNA: TGTGCCAGCAGCTTAGGGGCGGGGGCCCTCTACGAGCAGTACTTC. The full variable domain, rest sourced from reference TRBV7-2 and TRBJ2-7, is GAGVSQSPSNKVTEKGKDVELRCDPISGHTALYWYRQSLGQGLEFLIYFQGNSAPDKSGLPSDRFSAERTGGSVSTLTIQRTQQEDSAVYLCASSLGAGALYEQYFGPGTRLTVT.

The chain joins TRBV4-1 to TRBJ1-2, with D tentatively TRBD1 (5 bases). The CDR3 length is 13 residues. Per the germline V gene, CDR1 is MGHRA and CDR2 is YSYEKL. Trimming took 4 bases from V and 5 from J, leaving 11 bases between them. CDR3: CASSPDPGYGYTF. The DNA for the CDR3 is TGCGCCAGCAGCCCCGACCCAGGGTATGGCTACACCTTC.

In the case of this clone: At one end, the junction sequence differs from germline, possibly due to a read error. CDR3 amino acids: CASSQYRGSEQYF. CDR3 DNA sequence: TGTGCCAGCAGTCAATACAGGGGAAGCGAGCAGTACTTC. The V gene is TRBV16, the J gene TRBJ2-7, with TRBD1 matching over 7 bases. This CDR3 contains 13 residues. The germline CDR1 and CDR2 sequences are KGHSY and FQNENV.

This clone occurred once. This chain's CDR3 is CASSLTVPGGVFEQYF. The DNA of the CDR3 is TGTGCCAGCAGCTTAACTGTACCAGGGGGCGTTTTCGAGCAGTACTTC. The chain carries TRBV7-6 and TRBJ2-7, with 8 bases aligning to TRBD1. V was clipped by 2 bases and J by 6 bases; unmatched bases: 12. This CDR3 has 16 amino acids. Germline assignment: CDR1 SGHVS and CDR2 FNYEAQ. The full variable domain, completed using reference TRBV7-6 and TRBJ2-7, is GAGVSQSPRYKVTKRGQDVALRCDPISGHVSLYWYRQALGQGPEFLTYFNYEAQQDKSGLPNDRFSAERPEGSISTLTIQRTEQRDSAMYRCASSLTVPGGVFEQYFGPGTRLTVT.

The chain employs TRBV11-3 and TRBJ1-4; D is possibly TRBD1 (5 bases). With 0 bases removed from V and 7 bases from J, the gap between germline ends came to 21 bases. The CDR3 length is 18 residues. CDR1 is SGHNT, CDR2 YENEEA, per germline. CDR3 sequence: CASSLDLGPLDPGEKLFF. The CDR3 DNA sequence: TGTGCCAGCAGCTTAGATTTGGGGCCATTAGATCCAGGTGAAAAACTGTTTTTT.

The chain employs TRBV28 and TRBJ1-6; 10 positions agree with TRBD1. The CDR3 runs to 16 residues. The germline V gene has CDR1 MDHEN and CDR2 SYDVKM. Germline trimming cut 6 bases from V and 9 bases from J; bases unmatched to any gene: 11. CDR3 DNA: TGTGCCAGCAGCCCCCTTGGGACAGGGGAGGGTTCACCCCTCCACTTT. Translated, it gives CASSPLGTGEGSPLHF.